The next 14 T cell receptor beta chains were all read from a single sample in a study of T cells in Graves' hyperthyroidism and ophthalmopathy. It was RNA transcripts that yielded the amplified TCR beta CDR3 regions. HTBI primers drove first-round RT-PCR of the TCR CDR3. One entry per CDR3 protein, called by TCRdb with MiXCR from the multiplex PCR reads. Of over 400,000 distinct CDR3 sequences in the sample, roughly 23% were seen once. Material for sequencing was blood. The receptors were sampled from a woman aged 70-85 years with Graves' ophthalmopathy.

This clonotype was counted many times. This chain connects TRBV12-3 or TRBV12-4 to TRBJ2-1; possible D gene TRBD2, 5 bases. This CDR3 has 18 amino acids. V was trimmed by 3 bases and J by 0 bases, leaving 18 bases between them. CDR3 DNA: TGTGCCAGCAGTTTGCCTCATTACGGGGAAAGCTCCTACAATGAGCAGTTCTTC. This translates into CASSLPHYGESSYNEQFF.

The table lists this clonotype with a few counts. The V gene is TRBV7-3, the J gene TRBJ2-5; 11 nucleotides line up with TRBD2. CDR3 length: 17 residues. Per the germline V gene, CDR1 is SGHTA and CDR2 is FQGTGA. The V gene end was trimmed by 1 base and the J gene end by 4 bases; junction bases not matched to a gene: 8. In nucleotides, the CDR3 is TGTGCCAGCAGCTTAAAAGGCCCTGGGACTAGCGGAGAGACCCAGTACTTC. Translated, it gives CASSLKGPGTSGETQYF.

This clonotype was recorded at least ten times. This chain connects TRBV2 to TRBJ1-5; D perhaps matches TRBD1 (6 bases). V lost 5 bases to trimming and J lost 7 bases, with 15 bases between them. The germline V gene has CDR1 SNHLY and CDR2 FYNNEI. This CDR3 spans 14 amino acids. Here the CDR3 DNA reads TGTGCCAGCAGTCGGACAGATGGTTCGCAGCCCCAGCATTTT. It translates to CASSRTDGSQPQHF.

The chain recombines TRBV10-3 with TRBJ1-2; TRBD1 agrees at 8 bases. V dropped 6 bases and J dropped 2; count of bases not matched to a gene: 5. The germline CDR1 and CDR2 sequences are ENHRY and SYGVKD. The CDR3 consists of 14 residues. CDR3 loop: CAIRPGQGNYGYTF. In DNA, the CDR3 is TGTGCCATCAGACCCGGACAGGGAAACTATGGCTACACCTTC.

The rearrangement uses TRBV6-1 and TRBJ2-7; 7 nucleotides agree with TRBD1. CDR1 and CDR2 from the germline V gene are MNHNS and SASEGT. The CDR3 is made up of 15 amino acids. With V trimmed by 5 bases and J by 1 base, 8 bases remained unmatched. CDR3 region: CASSIGQAVSYEQYF. In nucleotides, the CDR3 is TGTGCCAGCAGTATCGGACAGGCCGTTTCCTACGAGCAGTACTTC.

This chain uses TRBV12-3 or TRBV12-4 with TRBJ2-3; the match to TRBD2 covers 7 bases. This CDR3 has 17 amino acids. V shed 6 bases and J 2 bases; nucleotides not matched to a gene: 14. The CDR3 loop reads CASRTSWAGVLTDTQYF. The CDR3 region has the DNA TGTGCCAGCAGGACCTCCTGGGCGGGAGTTCTCACAGATACGCAGTATTTT.

This clonotype has only a few counts. The chain couples TRBV19 to TRBJ1-5, with 10 bases that match TRBD1. Looked up from germline, CDR1 is LNHDA and CDR2 is SQIVND (reference sequence). CDR3 size: 16 residues. V dropped 7 bases and J dropped 5; count of bases not matched to a gene: 11. The CDR3 loop is CASTLTGGFLYQPQHF. CDR3 nucleotides: TGTGCCAGTACCCTGACAGGGGGCTTTTTGTATCAGCCCCAGCATTTT.

In its sample, this clonotype was seen a few times. The chain links TRBV20-1 to TRBJ2-1; D not certain. The ends were cut back, 8 bases at V and 2 bases at J, with 13 bases in the middle. The CDR3 runs to 13 residues. CDR1 and CDR2 (germline): DFQATT, SNEGSKA (reference sequence). For the CDR3, the DNA is TGCAGTCCCTCCACACAAACCTACAATGAGCAGTTCTTC. This translates into CSPSTQTYNEQFF.

Only a few counts were recorded for this clonotype. The chain links TRBV10-2 to TRBJ2-1; 8 positions agree with TRBD2. Germline assignment: CDR1 WSHSY and CDR2 SAAADI. The length of the CDR3 is 13 residues. Trimming removed 2 bases from V and 9 bases from J; junction bases left unmatched: 3. In nucleotides, the CDR3 is TGCGCCAGCAGTGAGCGGGAGGGCAGTGAGCAGTTCTTC. This codes for CASSEREGSEQFF.

The chain carries TRBV18 and TRBJ2-5, with D possibly being TRBD2 (6 bases). The germline V gene has CDR1 KGHSH and CDR2 LQKENI. Between the trimmed V and J ends, which lost 3 bases and 5 bases, there was a span of 10 bases. CDR3 size: 13 residues. CDR3 nucleotide sequence: TGTGCCAGCTCACCGCGGGGTGTTGAGACCCAGTACTTC. It codes for CASSPRGVETQYF.

The chain carries TRBV18 and TRBJ1-2; D not certain. Trimming took off 6 bases at V and 3 bases at J, with 14 bases between the two ends. The V gene's germline CDR1 is KGHSH and CDR2 LQKENI. The CDR3 loop spans 14 amino acids. The CDR3 loop is CASSPGPIDYGYTF. The CDR3 region has the DNA TGTGCCAGCTCCCCCGGGCCAATCGACTATGGCTACACCTTC.

The chain couples TRBV11-2 to TRBJ2-3, with TRBD2 matching 9 bases. The CDR3 is made up of 15 amino acids. Germline-derived CDR1 and CDR2 are SGHAT and FQNNGV. V gave up 5 bases and J gave up 5 bases; unmatched junction bases: 8. The DNA of the CDR3 is TGTGCCAGCAGCCTCCTAGCGGGAAAGATAGATACGCAGTATTTT. Protein: CASSLLAGKIDTQYF.

Concerning this clonotype: One end of the junction does not line up with germline, which may come from a read error. The chain links TRBV7-2 to TRBJ2-4; perhaps TRBD1 as D (6 bases). Germline V CDR1 and CDR2: SGHTA, FQGNSA. The CDR3 runs to 14 residues. The DNA of the CDR3 is TGTGCCGGCAGCTTATCAGGGGATGGAAACATTCAGTACTTC. Its protein product is CAGSLSGDGNIQYF.

CDR3: CAWSAGGLAGSSYEQYF. Written as DNA, the CDR3 is TGTGCCTGGAGTGCGGGCGGGCTAGCGGGGAGCTCCTACGAGCAGTACTTC. The rearrangement uses TRBV30 and TRBJ2-7; 9 nucleotides agree with TRBD2. The V gene end was trimmed by 1 base and the J gene end by 0 bases; junction bases not matched to a gene: 10. The germline V gene has CDR1 GTSNPN and CDR2 SVGIG (reference sequence). This CDR3 comprises 17 residues.